This T cell receptor beta chain derives from a study of T cell responses to AZD1222 COVID-19 vaccine. This CDR3 has 12 amino acids. V was pared by 2 bases and J by 12 bases, with 6 bases of the junction left unmatched. Germline lookup yields CDR1 LGHDT and CDR2 YNNKEL (reference sequence). On this clone: The antigen remains undetermined.

Sequenced by immunoSEQ multiplex PCR; TCRdb stores in-frame clones only, minus some. The table has 200,000 to 250,000 clones, roughly 91% seen once. General study points: Vaccine-associated CD4 TCRs ranged over spike, dominating at 160-218 and 743-854.

The chain employs TRBV3-1 (or the pseudogene TRBV3-2) and TRBJ1-2; 7 positions agree with TRBD1. The sequence derives from an adult in good health. This specimen was peripheral blood, taken on day 0 of MenACWY control vaccination. CDR3 region: CASSQITGEDTF. Here the CDR3 DNA reads TGTGCCAGCAGCCAAATAACAGGGGAAGACACCTTC.